Listed below are T cell receptor beta chains from one sample, sequenced in a study of OX40 agonist ivuxolimab in advanced cancers. Libraries were prepared by immunoSEQ multiplex PCR; TCRdb keeps only in-frame clonotypes and omits some of them. This table holds 68,000 or so clones, roughly 82% found once. This specimen consisted of CD4+ or CD8+ T cells sorted from blood, obtained in a trial of the OX40 agonist ivuxolimab. These receptors all come from an adult with an advanced solid tumor such as melanoma, head and neck, liver or kidney cancer. CDR3s include the opening cysteine and the closing phenylalanine or tryptophan. A D gene is named only where the DNA matches it firmly. Only part of the rows carry a size: once, few, many, or a class if the clone is expanded.

v_gene	len	d_gene	j_gene	abundance	CDR3aa	CDR3nt
TRBV10-3	18	TRBD1	TRBJ1-2	.	CAISGLTGTGSSGYGYTF	TGTGCCATCAGTGGGCTAACCGGGACAGGGTCGTCAGGCTATGGCTACACCTTC
TRBV27	12	.	TRBJ1-4	.	CASGQFNEKLFF	TGTGCCAGCGGACAGTTTAATGAAAAACTGTTTTTT
TRBV7-9	17	TRBD1	TRBJ1-6	.	CASSLVGYTGEGSPLHF	TGTGCCAGCAGCTTAGTGGGATACACAGGGGAAGGATCACCCCTCCACTTT
TRBV5-4	13	.	TRBJ1-1	.	CASSLDRNTEAFF	TGTGCCAGCAGCTTGGATAGGAACACTGAAGCTTTCTTT
TRBV11-2	12	TRBD1	TRBJ1-1	.	CASQQGDTEAFF	TGTGCCAGCCAACAGGGGGACACTGAAGCTTTCTTT
TRBV7-9	14	.	TRBJ1-2	.	CASSSPLRGYGYTF	TGTGCCAGCAGCTCCCCGCTTAGGGGCTATGGCTACACCTTC
TRBV19	16	.	TRBJ2-3	.	CASSIFPREAPDTQYF	TGTGCCAGTAGTATATTCCCCAGGGAGGCGCCAGATACGCAGTATTTT
TRBV7-8	14	.	TRBJ1-1	once	CASSLETRGSEAFF	TGTGCCAGCAGCTTAGAGACTCGGGGGAGTGAAGCTTTCTTT
TRBV2	12	.	TRBJ2-7	.	CASGTGSYEQYF	TGTGCCAGCGGAACGGGCTCCTACGAGCAGTACTTC
TRBV7-3	13	.	TRBJ1-1	few	CASSLTGYTEAFF	TGTGCCAGCAGCTTAACGGGATACACTGAAGCTTTCTTT
TRBV27	12	.	TRBJ2-2	.	CASSPYTGELFF	TGTGCCAGCAGTCCTTACACCGGGGAGCTGTTTTTT
TRBV6-1	16	.	TRBJ2-7	.	CASSEMPGDTAYEQYF	TGTGCCAGCAGTGAAATGCCGGGGGACACAGCCTACGAGCAGTACTTC
TRBV7-3	14	TRBD1	TRBJ1-1	.	CASSWGQGATEAFF	TGTGCCAGCAGCTGGGGACAGGGGGCCACTGAAGCTTTCTTT
TRBV19	15	.	TRBJ1-5	.	CASQVGSYSNQPQHF	TGTGCCAGCCAGGTGGGCAGCTATAGCAATCAGCCCCAGCATTTT
TRBV6-5	15	.	TRBJ1-5	.	CASRKEKGTRQPQHF	TGTGCCAGCAGAAAAGAAAAGGGTACAAGGCAGCCCCAGCATTTT
TRBV4-3	14	.	TRBJ1-3	.	CASSRTVSGNTIYF	TGCGCCAGCAGCCGGACAGTCTCTGGAAACACCATATATTTT
TRBV5-1	16	.	TRBJ2-2	.	CASSLGPRPSTGELFF	TGCGCCAGCAGCTTGGGGCCTAGGCCGAGCACCGGGGAGCTGTTTTTT
TRBV7-2	12	.	TRBJ2-3	.	CANSLTTDTQYF	TGTGCCAACAGCTTAACGACAGATACGCAGTATTTT
TRBV7-9	13	.	TRBJ1-2	.	CASSASGNEGYTF	TGTGCCAGCAGCGCCTCCGGGAATGAAGGCTACACCTTC
TRBV19	16	.	TRBJ1-2	.	CASSIDGAPGDYGYTF	TGTGCCAGTAGTATAGATGGCGCGCCAGGGGACTATGGCTACACCTTC
TRBV5-1	14	.	TRBJ2-3	once	CASSPKGGTDTQYF	TGCGCCAGCAGCCCGAAGGGGGGCACAGATACGCAGTATTTT
TRBV7-7	13	.	TRBJ1-1	.	CASSHGQNTEAFF	TGTGCCAGCAGCCACGGACAGAACACTGAAGCTTTCTTT
TRBV4-2	14	.	TRBJ1-2	.	CASSQEGLDYGYTF	TGTGCCAGCAGCCAAGAGGGGTTGGACTATGGCTACACCTTC
TRBV7-2	15	.	TRBJ1-2	.	CASSLGSEANYGYTF	TGTGCCAGCAGCTTGGGTTCGGAAGCTAACTATGGCTACACCTTC
TRBV6-4	14	.	TRBJ2-3	.	CASSVALSTDTQYF	TGTGCCAGCAGTGTCGCGCTTAGCACAGATACGCAGTATTTT
TRBV9	11	.	TRBJ2-1	.	CASGGYNEQFF	TGTGCCAGCGGGGGGTACAATGAGCAGTTCTTC
TRBV5-4	15	.	TRBJ1-3	once	CASSLGGDTGNTIYF	TGTGCCAGCAGCTTGGGCGGAGATACTGGAAACACCATATATTTT
TRBV28	17	.	TRBJ1-5	.	CASSQRLGSYSNQPQHF	TGTGCCAGCAGCCAGAGGCTTGGATCATATAGCAATCAGCCCCAGCATTTT
TRBV7-9	18	.	TRBJ2-1	.	CASSLFVTAAPIYNEQFF	TGTGCCAGCAGCTTATTTGTTACGGCGGCCCCCATATACAATGAGCAGTTCTTC
TRBV2	16	TRBD2	TRBJ2-2	once	CASSEGTSGNTGELFF	TGTGCCAGCAGTGAAGGGACTAGCGGAAACACCGGGGAGCTGTTTTTT
TRBV30	13	.	TRBJ2-3	.	CAWSKWGTDTQYF	TGTGCCTGGAGTAAGTGGGGCACAGATACGCAGTATTTT
TRBV30	15	TRBD1	TRBJ2-2	.	CAWSQLGQGTGELFF	TGTGCCTGGAGTCAATTGGGACAGGGGACCGGGGAGCTGTTTTTT
TRBV10-3	13	.	TRBJ2-3	.	CAISEGEADTQYF	TGTGCCATCAGTGAGGGGGAGGCAGATACGCAGTATTTT
TRBV2	14	TRBD1	TRBJ2-7	.	CASALRGTGDEQYF	TGTGCCAGCGCGCTGCGAGGGACAGGGGACGAGCAGTACTTC
TRBV5-6	16	TRBD2	TRBJ2-2	few	CASSRPSGGNTGELFF	TGTGCCAGCAGCCGGCCTAGCGGGGGAAACACCGGGGAGCTGTTTTTT
TRBV5-6	19	TRBD2	TRBJ2-7	.	CASSLFTRLAGGPSYEQYF	TGTGCCAGCAGCTTGTTTACCCGACTAGCGGGAGGACCATCCTACGAGCAGTACTTC
TRBV5-1	15	TRBD2	TRBJ2-1	.	CASSLGGTTYNEQFF	TGCGCCAGCAGCCTGGGGGGGACGACATACAATGAGCAGTTCTTC
TRBV7-2	15	TRBD1	TRBJ1-2	.	CASSPGQGANYGYTF	TGTGCCAGCAGCCCGGGACAGGGTGCAAACTATGGCTACACCTTC
TRBV6-5	14	TRBD2	TRBJ2-7	.	CASSYREGRYEQYF	TGTGCCAGCAGTTACCGGGAGGGCCGGTACGAGCAGTACTTC
TRBV6-1	11	.	TRBJ2-3	.	CASGGANTQYF	TGTGCCAGCGGGGGGGCAAATACGCAGTATTTT
TRBV30	13	.	TRBJ2-3	.	CAWSLDERDTQYF	TGTGCCTGGAGTTTGGACGAACGAGATACGCAGTATTTT
TRBV6-6	13	.	TRBJ1-3	.	CASSYTSGNTIYF	TGTGCCAGCAGTTACACCTCTGGAAACACCATATATTTT